This T cell receptor (beta chain) originates from a study of PD-L1 blockade in urothelial cancer. Overall study context: Enrolled patients had been treated previously with 0 to 3 chemotherapy regimens. Investigators checked blood 3 weeks (second dose) and 6 weeks after treatment start. A median about 150,000 T cells were found in blood samples.

A word on this clone: What it binds is unknown.

The CDR3 spans 14 residues. V lost 3 bases, J lost 5 bases, and 11 bases lay in between. From germline, CDR1 is LNHDA and CDR2 SQIVND (reference sequence). Study-level results: Having blood TCR clonality under the median before treatment predicted better survival.

Time point defined: peripheral blood 6 weeks after treatment start. Using immunoSEQ multiplex PCR, the repertoire was profiled, and TCRdb retains in-frame clones only, with some absent. The sample shows 120,000 or so clones, approximately 85% of them seen only once. Sequencing used PBMCs, obtained around atezolizumab (anti-PD-L1) treatment. This rearrangement joins TRBV19 to TRBJ1-5; weak D call: TRBD1 (5 bases). The source of this sequence is a man aged 50 or older with urothelial cancer. CDR3 region: CASSIRRGDQPQHF. DNA of the CDR3: TGTGCCAGTAGTATTAGGCGGGGCGATCAGCCCCAGCATTTT.